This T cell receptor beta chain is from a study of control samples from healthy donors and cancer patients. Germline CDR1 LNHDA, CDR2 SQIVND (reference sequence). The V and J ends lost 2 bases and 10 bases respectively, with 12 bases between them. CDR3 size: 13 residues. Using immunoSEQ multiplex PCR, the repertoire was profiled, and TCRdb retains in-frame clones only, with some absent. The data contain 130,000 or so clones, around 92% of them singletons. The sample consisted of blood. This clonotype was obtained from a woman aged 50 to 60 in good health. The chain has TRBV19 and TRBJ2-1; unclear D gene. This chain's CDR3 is CASSITLVGEQFF. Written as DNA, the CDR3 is TGTGCCAGTAGTATAACGCTGGTAGGAGAGCAGTTCTTC.